The 26 T cell receptor beta chains below all came from one sample that was sequenced in a study of technical replicates of blood from several donors. Clones were sequenced by immunoSEQ multiplex PCR, and TCRdb holds only the in-frame ones, with some missing. The sample records some 78,000 clones, 94% being singletons. Sequences were obtained from T cells isolated from PBMCs. These TCRs come from a human donor in good health.

This clone was observed once. The gene calls are TRBV7-9 and TRBJ1-1; D unresolved. The length of the CDR3 is 12 residues. The germline V and J ends were trimmed by 3 bases and 8 bases, with 10 bases remaining between them. Germline CDR1 and CDR2: SEHNR and FQNEAQ (reference sequence). The CDR3 sequence: CASSLSSEEAFF. In DNA form, the CDR3 reads TGTGCCAGCAGCTTGTCCAGCGAAGAAGCTTTCTTT.

The V gene is TRBV12-5, the J gene TRBJ2-7; TRBD1 matches at 7 bases. The CDR3 sequence is 14 residues long. In germline, CDR1 is LGHNT, CDR2 FRNRAP. The V segment lost 5 bases and the J segment 3 bases; nucleotides outside the gene matches: 7. CDR3 sequence (DNA): TGTGCTAGTGGTGCGACCGGGACAGACTACGAGCAGTACTTC. Its protein is CASGATGTDYEQYF.

The V call is TRBV28, the J call TRBJ1-5; perhaps TRBD1 as D (5 bases). With 6 bases removed from V and 6 bases from J, the gap between germline ends came to 9 bases. The CDR3 spans 12 residues. Germline V gene data show CDR1 as MDHEN and CDR2 as SYDVKM. The CDR3 sequence is CASRITGQPQHF. As DNA, the CDR3 is TGTGCCAGCAGAATTACAGGTCAGCCCCAGCATTTT.

A single count supports this clone. The chain combines TRBV19 with TRBJ1-1, with D unclear. Germline V lookup: CDR1 LNHDA, CDR2 SQIVND (reference sequence). Trimming removed 2 bases at V and 10 bases at J, with 17 bases between. The CDR3 has 14 amino acids. CDR3 DNA sequence: TGTGCCAGTAGTATATGGCCGAACAGTTATCGAGCTTTCTTT. Protein product: CASSIWPNSYRAFF.

This chain links TRBV27 with TRBJ1-5, with D unresolved. The CDR3 is made up of 14 amino acids. Germline lookup yields CDR1 MNHEY and CDR2 SMNVEV (reference sequence). V was shortened by 0 bases and J by 7 bases, with 10 bases between the two germline ends. The CDR3 here is CASSLSTGYQPQHF. The CDR3 DNA reads TGTGCCAGCAGTTTATCTACCGGGTACCAGCCCCAGCATTTT.

The chain has TRBV4-1 and TRBJ1-2; no clear D gene. The CDR3 consists of 13 residues. Trimming took off 0 bases at V and 8 bases at J, with 10 bases between the two ends. CDR1 and CDR2 (germline): MGHRA, YSYEKL. The CDR3 here is CASSQDPTLGYTF. The CDR3 nucleotides are TGCGCCAGCAGCCAAGATCCGACTCTCGGCTACACCTTC.

J is TRBJ2-3 and V is TRBV4-2; D not resolved. Germline V gives CDR1 LGHNA, CDR2 YNFKEQ. This CDR3 has 12 residues. V gave up 2 bases and J gave up 2 bases, with 2 bases separating them. CDR3 amino acids: CASSQHTDTQYF. The CDR3 DNA reads TGTGCCAGCAGCCAACACACAGATACGCAGTATTTT.

This clone turned up a few times. The chain employs TRBV14 and TRBJ1-1, with 8 bases identical to TRBD1. J gave up 1 base and V 2 bases, and 3 bases lay outside the gene matches. The CDR3 has 15 amino acids. Per germline, CDR1 SGHDN and CDR2 FVKESK. The CDR3 sequence is CASSQQGARNTEAFF. CDR3 bases: TGTGCCAGCAGCCAACAGGGGGCGAGGAACACTGAAGCTTTCTTT. Full variable domain (outside the CDR3, taken from reference TRBV14 and TRBJ1-1): EAGVTQFPSHSVIEKGQTVTLRCDPISGHDNLYWYRRVMGKEIKFLLHFVKESKQDESGMPNNRFLAERTGGTYSTLKVQPAELEDSGVYFCASSQQGARNTEAFFGQGTRLTVV.

J is TRBJ2-2 and V is TRBV4-2; 10 bases are shared with TRBD2. J lost 2 bases, V lost 1 base, and 10 bases had no gene match. This CDR3 is 19 amino acids long. CDR1 is LGHNA, CDR2 YNFKEQ, per germline. CDR3 DNA sequence: TGTGCCAGCAGCCAAGGTTGGACTAGCGGTACCCGAAACACCGGGGAGCTGTTTTTT. Translating gives CASSQGWTSGTRNTGELFF.

J is TRBJ2-1 and V is TRBV5-6; 8 positions agree with TRBD2. The J segment lost 4 bases and the V segment lost 3 bases, leaving 12 bases of the junction unmatched. Germline assignment: CDR1 SGHDT and CDR2 YYEEEE. This CDR3 has 17 amino acids. The CDR3 region has the DNA TGTGCCAGCAGCTCGTTTGTGGGGGCGGGGGGATACAATGAGCAGTTCTTC. Translated: CASSSFVGAGGYNEQFF.

The chain recombines TRBV28 with TRBJ2-7; 7 bases are a match to TRBD2. This CDR3 has 15 amino acids. Germline assignment: CDR1 MDHEN and CDR2 SYDVKM. V shed 6 bases, J shed 1 base, and the junction held 9 bases outside the gene matches. As DNA, the CDR3 is TGTGCCAGCAGGTCGTGGGAGCGGGGATCCTACGAGCAGTACTTC. Encoded protein: CASRSWERGSYEQYF.

The chain combines TRBV27 with TRBJ2-7, with a weak D call TRBD2 (5 bases). This CDR3 comprises 14 residues. V was shortened by 3 bases and J by 5 bases, with 14 bases between the two germline ends. Germline V gene data show CDR1 as MNHEY and CDR2 as SMNVEV (reference sequence). CDR3 sequence: CASSFVEREDEQYF. CDR3 in DNA: TGTGCCAGCAGTTTCGTGGAGAGGGAAGACGAGCAGTACTTC.

The gene calls are TRBV4-1 and TRBJ2-5, with 7 nucleotides matching TRBD1. Trimming cost V 4 bases and J 0 bases; bases outside gene matches: 8. The germline CDR1 and CDR2 sequences are MGHRA and YSYEKL. There are 16 residues in the CDR3. The chain's CDR3 is CASSRLLGGYQETQYF. In DNA form, the CDR3 reads TGCGCCAGCAGCCGCTTACTAGGGGGCTACCAAGAGACCCAGTACTTC.

This sequence joins TRBV10-3 and TRBJ2-2, with 9 bases fitting TRBD2. The CDR3 has 17 residues. Germline V gene lookup returns CDR1 ENHRY and CDR2 SYGVKD. With 4 bases clipped from V and 3 bases from J, the junction kept 9 bases outside the gene matches. Here the CDR3 reads CAISAGLAGPDTGELFF. The CDR3 DNA reads TGTGCCATCAGTGCCGGCCTAGCGGGACCCGACACCGGGGAGCTGTTTTTT.

This clone has just one count. The rearrangement links TRBV9 to TRBJ1-6; D is uncertain. V dropped 0 bases and J dropped 7 bases, with 14 bases sitting between them. CDR3 size: 16 residues. Germline-derived CDR1 and CDR2 are SGDLS and YYNGEE. The CDR3 DNA reads as TGTGCCAGCAGCGTAGCTAGTACGGTCCTCAATTCACCCCTCCACTTT. Encoded protein: CASSVASTVLNSPLHF.

This chain uses TRBV9 with TRBJ2-5; possible D gene TRBD2, 5 bases. The germline gives CDR1 SGDLS, CDR2 YYNGEE. The V and J ends lost 0 bases and 0 bases respectively, with 6 bases between them. The CDR3 runs 14 residues. CDR3 sequence: CASSVGGYQETQYF. CDR3 nucleotides: TGTGCCAGCAGCGTAGGAGGGTACCAAGAGACCCAGTACTTC.

This sequence joins TRBV5-1 and TRBJ2-5; 10 positions agree with TRBD2. The germline gives CDR1 SGHRS, CDR2 YFSETQ. With 0 bases clipped from V and 9 bases from J, the junction kept 8 bases outside the gene matches. The CDR3 covers 15 residues. CDR3 loop: CASSLELAGPRAQYF. The CDR3 region has the DNA TGCGCCAGCAGCTTGGAACTAGCGGGGCCAAGGGCCCAGTACTTC. Filled out from reference TRBV5-1 and TRBJ2-5, the complete variable domain reads KAGVTQTPRYLIKTRGQQVTLSCSPISGHRSVSWYQQTPGQGLQFLFEYFSETQRNKGNFPGRFSGRQFSNSRSEMNVSTLELGDSALYLCASSLELAGPRAQYFGPGTRLLVL.

V is TRBV10-1 and J is TRBJ1-1, with D possibly being TRBD1 (5 bases). Germline assignment: CDR1 WNHNN and CDR2 SYGVQD (reference sequence). The CDR3 is made up of 14 amino acids. Between the trimmed V and J ends, which lost 10 bases and 0 bases, there was a span of 15 bases. The CDR3 DNA is TGCGCCATCCCTCGGGAGGGGATGAACACTGAAGCTTTCTTT. Protein: CAIPREGMNTEAFF.

The chain links TRBV7-9 to TRBJ2-7, with a tentative D call TRBD1 (6 bases). The V end lost 5 bases, the J end lost 7 bases, and 9 bases lay between the germline ends. Germline V lookup: CDR1 SEHNR, CDR2 FQNEAQ (reference sequence). The CDR3 consists of 11 residues. The CDR3 sequence is CASSLQGEQYF. Here the CDR3 DNA reads TGTGCCAGCAGCCTCCAGGGGGAGCAGTACTTC.

The CDR3 bases are TGTGCCAGCAGTCTCCAGGGACAGGCGGACTCTGGAAACACCATATATTTT. It translates to CASSLQGQADSGNTIYF. The chain couples TRBV6-4 to TRBJ1-3, with 8 positions matching TRBD1. V trimming: 5 bases; J trimming: 0 bases; junction bases outside the gene matches: 9. This CDR3 region has 17 residues. Germline assignment: CDR1 MRHNA and CDR2 SNTAGT.

The chain uses TRBV19 and TRBJ2-2; D remains unclear. Germline V gives CDR1 LNHDA, CDR2 SQIVND (reference sequence). V was cut by 8 bases and J by 1 base, with 8 bases left in between. The CDR3 is 13 amino acids. CDR3 in amino acids: CASDKQNTGELFF. The CDR3 DNA follows: TGTGCCAGTGATAAACAGAACACCGGGGAGCTGTTTTTT.

V usage is TRBV11-2 and J usage is TRBJ1-1; D gene ambiguous. CDR3 length equals 15 residues. Trimming took off 1 base at V and 0 bases at J, with 9 bases between the two ends. From germline, CDR1 is SGHAT and CDR2 FQNNGV. CDR3 coding DNA: TGTGCCAGCAGCTTAGCAGAGGGTATGAACACTGAAGCTTTCTTT. Translating it yields CASSLAEGMNTEAFF.

V and J are TRBV27 and TRBJ1-5, with 7 nucleotides matching TRBD1. In germline, CDR1 is MNHEY, CDR2 SMNVEV (reference sequence). CDR3 length: 15 amino acids. The junction had 7 bases not matched to a gene; V was cut back by 7 bases and J by 1 base. The CDR3: CASNRQGASNQPQHF. For the CDR3, the DNA is TGTGCCAGCAATAGACAGGGAGCGAGCAATCAGCCCCAGCATTTT.

This clone was seen more than once but under ten times. The rearrangement joins TRBV7-9 to TRBJ1-5; D gene ambiguous. The CDR3 spans 14 residues. V lost 6 bases, J lost 1 base, and 10 bases lay in between. CDR1 SEHNR and CDR2 FQNEAQ come from the germline V gene (reference sequence). CDR3 region: CASSLAGSNQPQHF. The CDR3 coding sequence is TGTGCCAGCAGTTTGGCGGGGAGCAATCAGCCCCAGCATTTT.

The chain uses TRBV5-1 and TRBJ2-5, with 12 bases lining up with TRBD2. CDR1 and CDR2 from the germline V gene are SGHRS and YFSETQ. CDR3 length equals 17 residues. V shed 5 bases and J 5 bases; nucleotides not matched to a gene: 13. CDR3 in amino acids: CASSRSLAGGAEETQYF. The CDR3 DNA follows: TGCGCCAGCAGTCGCTCTCTAGCGGGGGGGGCAGAGGAGACCCAGTACTTC.

The chain carries TRBV5-4 and TRBJ2-3, with 12 nucleotides matching TRBD2. Germline V gives CDR1 SGHNT, CDR2 YYREEE (reference sequence). Germline trimming cut 4 bases from V and 6 bases from J; bases unmatched to any gene: 9. The CDR3 has 16 residues. This chain's CDR3 is CASSRPSGGAADTQYF. The CDR3 DNA reads as TGTGCCAGCAGCCGGCCTAGCGGGGGGGCCGCGGATACGCAGTATTTT. Based on the CDR3 plus reference TRBV5-4 and TRBJ2-3, the full variable domain is ETGVTQSPTHLIKTRGQQVTLRCSSQSGHNTVSWYQQALGQGPQFIFQYYREEENGRGNFPPRFSGLQFPNYSSELNVNALELDDSALYLCASSRPSGGAADTQYFGPGTRLTVL.